The 4 T cell receptor beta chains given below trace back to one sample, sequenced in a study of Graves' ophthalmopathy and Graves' hyperthyroidism. RNA transcripts were the template, and TCR beta CDR3 regions were amplified from them. RT-PCR was first run with HTBI primers, then multiplex PCR in a second round. TCRdb re-analysed the multiplex PCR reads in MiXCR, keeping a single row per CDR3 protein. The sample lists about 400,000 distinct CDR3 sequences, 20% to 25% occurring once. The sample taken for sequencing was peripheral blood. The receptors originated from a young woman with stable Graves' hyperthyroidism.

The chain is built from TRBV30 and TRBJ2-7; possible D gene TRBD2, 5 bases. The germline gives CDR1 GTSNPN, CDR2 SVGIG (reference sequence). Trimming took off 5 bases at V and 7 bases at J, with 15 bases between the two ends. This CDR3 has 12 residues. The CDR3 is CAWCGEGLEQYF. In DNA, the CDR3 is TGTGCCTGGTGCGGCGAGGGCCTGGAGCAGTACTTC.

This clonotype has a count of ten or more. V usage is TRBV7-3 and J usage is TRBJ1-5; D gene ambiguous. CDR3 length: 16 amino acids. Trimming cost V 2 bases and J 5 bases, with 16 bases left between them. Germline CDR1 SGHTA, CDR2 FQGTGA. The CDR3 nucleotides read TGTGCCAGCAGCTTACGGGCGGGGTTGTCGGATCAGCCCCAGCATTTT. Protein sequence: CASSLRAGLSDQPQHF.

As regards this clonotype: This clone may be a read error of a much larger clone one base away. V and J are TRBV28 and TRBJ2-7, with 10 bases aligning to TRBD2. The V gene end was trimmed by 2 bases and the J gene end by 3 bases; junction bases not matched to a gene: 7. CDR3 length: 16 amino acids. CDR1 is MDHEN and CDR2 is SYDVKM in the germline V gene. CDR3 in amino acids: CASSLLLAGVDYEQYF. The DNA for the CDR3 is TGTGCCAGCAGTTTACTTCTAGCGGGAGTGGACTACGAGCAGTACTTC.

There are many counts of this clonotype. The CDR3 sequence: CASSPTSGRGNEQYF. CDR3 coding DNA: TGTGCCAGCAGCCCGACTAGCGGGAGAGGCAACGAGCAGTACTTC. The chain joins TRBV11-2 to TRBJ2-7; TRBD2 matches 12 bases. Germline lookup yields CDR1 SGHAT and CDR2 FQNNGV. Germline trimming cut 5 bases from V and 5 bases from J; bases unmatched to any gene: 7. The CDR3 totals 15 residues.